This TCR beta chain appears in the sequencing data of a study of blood T cell repertoires in COVID-19. Two negative PCRs, clearance, or symptom resolution were required of recovered Cohort 3 donors. This table comes from immunoSEQ multiplex PCR, and its TCRdb copy is limited to in-frame clones, with some not included. Of 250,000 to 350,000 clones in the sample, approximately 90% are singletons; the top ten hold less than 2.5%. This CDR3 is built from 15 residues. V was trimmed by 0 bases and J by 0 bases, leaving 8 bases between them. Germline V lookup: CDR1 MNHEY, CDR2 SMNVEV (reference sequence). Material: PBMCs or T cells enriched from blood (not recorded which). The receptor comes from a woman in her late teens or twenties who had recovered from COVID-19. This rearrangement joins TRBV27 to TRBJ1-1, with D hard to call. The CDR3 DNA sequence: TGTGCCAGCAGTTTATCGTCCTTTATGAACACTGAAGCTTTCTTT. It codes for CASSLSSFMNTEAFF.